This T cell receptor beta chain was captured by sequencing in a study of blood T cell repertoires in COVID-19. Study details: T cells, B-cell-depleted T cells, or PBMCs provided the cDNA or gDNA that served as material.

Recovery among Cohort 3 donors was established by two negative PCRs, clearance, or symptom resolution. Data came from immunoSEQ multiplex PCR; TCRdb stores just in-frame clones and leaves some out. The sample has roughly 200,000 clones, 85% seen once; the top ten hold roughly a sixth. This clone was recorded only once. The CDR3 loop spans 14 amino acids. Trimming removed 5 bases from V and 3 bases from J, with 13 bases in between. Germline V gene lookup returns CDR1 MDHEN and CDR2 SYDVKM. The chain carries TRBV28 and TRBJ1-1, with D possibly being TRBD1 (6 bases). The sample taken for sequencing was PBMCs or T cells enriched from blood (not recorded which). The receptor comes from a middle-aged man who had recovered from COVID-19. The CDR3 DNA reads TGTGCCAGCAGTACGACAGGCGGTCACACTGAAGCTTTCTTT. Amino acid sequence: CASSTTGGHTEAFF. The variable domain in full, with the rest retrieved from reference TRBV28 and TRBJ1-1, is DVKVTQSSRYLVKRTGEKVFLECVQDMDHENMFWYRQDPGLGLRLIYFSYDVKMKEKGDIPEGYSVSREKKERFSLILESASTNQTSMYLCASSTTGGHTEAFFGQGTRLTVV.